This T cell receptor beta chain was found in a study of resident and recirculating memory T cells in vitiligo. The study, taken as a whole, reports: Sequences differed between biopsy sites and patients, suggesting private specificity.

No change in lesions over the prior 6 months defined stable disease. Confetti depigmentation, marking active vitiligo, was absent in these patients. No vitiligo treatment was given during the prior three months. TCRdb keeps only in-frame clones here, not all; method: immunoSEQ multiplex PCR. The table records about 42,000 clones, about nine tenths of them present only once. The CDR3 totals 13 residues. Trimming removed 0 bases at V and 7 bases at J, with 9 bases between. Germline V gene lookup returns CDR1 LGHNA and CDR2 YSLEER. This clone was counted only a few times. Its antigen is currently unknown. This TCR came from a male donor with vitiligo. The specimen sequenced was blood. This chain connects TRBV4-3 to TRBJ1-1; weak D call: TRBD1 (6 bases). The CDR3 here is CASSQDSTGEAFF. CDR3 in DNA: TGCGCCAGCAGCCAAGACTCGACAGGTGAAGCTTTCTTT.